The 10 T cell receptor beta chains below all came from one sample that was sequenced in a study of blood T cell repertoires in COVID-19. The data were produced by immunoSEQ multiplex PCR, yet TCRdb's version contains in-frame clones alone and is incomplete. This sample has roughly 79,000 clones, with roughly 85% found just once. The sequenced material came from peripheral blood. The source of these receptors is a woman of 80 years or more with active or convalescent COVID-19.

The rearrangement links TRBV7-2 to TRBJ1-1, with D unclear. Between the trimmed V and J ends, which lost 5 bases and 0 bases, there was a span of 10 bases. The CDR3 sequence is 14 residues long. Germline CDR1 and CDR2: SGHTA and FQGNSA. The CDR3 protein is CASSPPDMNTEAFF. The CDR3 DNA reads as TGTGCCAGCAGCCCCCCTGACATGAACACTGAAGCTTTCTTT.

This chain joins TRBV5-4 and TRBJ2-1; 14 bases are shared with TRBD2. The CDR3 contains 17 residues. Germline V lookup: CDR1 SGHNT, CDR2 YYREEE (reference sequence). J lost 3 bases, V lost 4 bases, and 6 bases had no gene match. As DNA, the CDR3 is TGTGCCAGCAGCCTGGGACTAGCGGGAGTTCTCTACAATGAGCAGTTCTTC. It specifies CASSLGLAGVLYNEQFF. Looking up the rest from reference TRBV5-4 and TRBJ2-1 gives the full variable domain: ETGVTQSPTHLIKTRGQQVTLRCSSQSGHNTVSWYQQALGQGPQFIFQYYREEENGRGNFPPRFSGLQFPNYSSELNVNALELDDSALYLCASSLGLAGVLYNEQFFGPGTRLTVL.

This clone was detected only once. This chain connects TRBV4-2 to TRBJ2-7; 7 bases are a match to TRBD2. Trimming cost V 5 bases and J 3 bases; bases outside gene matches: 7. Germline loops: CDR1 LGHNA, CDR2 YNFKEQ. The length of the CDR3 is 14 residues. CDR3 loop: CASSKSGTNYEQYF. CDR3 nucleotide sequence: TGTGCCAGCAGCAAGTCCGGGACTAACTACGAGCAGTACTTC.

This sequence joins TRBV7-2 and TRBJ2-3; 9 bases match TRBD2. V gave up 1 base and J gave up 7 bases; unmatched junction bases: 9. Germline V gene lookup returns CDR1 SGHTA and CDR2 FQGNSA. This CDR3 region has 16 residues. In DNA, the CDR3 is TGTGCCAGCAGCTTAGGTTTTAGCGGGAGATCTAATACGCAGTATTTT. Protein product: CASSLGFSGRSNTQYF. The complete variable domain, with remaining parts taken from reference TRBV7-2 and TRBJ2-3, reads GAGVSQSPSNKVTEKGKDVELRCDPISGHTALYWYRQSLGQGLEFLIYFQGNSAPDKSGLPSDRFSAERTGGSVSTLTIQRTQQEDSAVYLCASSLGFSGRSNTQYFGPGTRLTVL.

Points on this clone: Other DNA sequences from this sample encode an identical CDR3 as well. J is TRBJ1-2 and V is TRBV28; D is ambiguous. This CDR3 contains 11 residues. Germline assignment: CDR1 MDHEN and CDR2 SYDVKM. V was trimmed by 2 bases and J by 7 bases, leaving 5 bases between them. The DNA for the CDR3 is TGTGCCAGCAGTTTAGGAGGTGGCTACACCTTC. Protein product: CASSLGGGYTF.

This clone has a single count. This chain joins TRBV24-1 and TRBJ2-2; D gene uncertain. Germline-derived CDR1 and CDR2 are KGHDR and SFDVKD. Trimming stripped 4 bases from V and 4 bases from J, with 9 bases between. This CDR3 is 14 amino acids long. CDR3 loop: CATSDRSPTGELFF. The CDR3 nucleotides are TGTGCCACCAGTGACAGGTCACCCACCGGGGAGCTGTTTTTT.

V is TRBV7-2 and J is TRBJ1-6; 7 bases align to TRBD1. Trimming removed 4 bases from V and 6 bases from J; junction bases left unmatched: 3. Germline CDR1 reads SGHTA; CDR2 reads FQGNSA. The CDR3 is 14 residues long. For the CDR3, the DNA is TGTGCCAGCAGCTCGGACAGGTTTAATTCACCCCTCCACTTT. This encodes CASSSDRFNSPLHF.

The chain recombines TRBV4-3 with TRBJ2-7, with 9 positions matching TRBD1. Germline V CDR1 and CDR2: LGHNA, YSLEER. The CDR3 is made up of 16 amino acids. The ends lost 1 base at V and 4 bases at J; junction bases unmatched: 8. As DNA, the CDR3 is TGCGCCAGCAGCCAAGTCTTGACAGGGGGAAGTTACGAGCAGTACTTC. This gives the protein CASSQVLTGGSYEQYF.

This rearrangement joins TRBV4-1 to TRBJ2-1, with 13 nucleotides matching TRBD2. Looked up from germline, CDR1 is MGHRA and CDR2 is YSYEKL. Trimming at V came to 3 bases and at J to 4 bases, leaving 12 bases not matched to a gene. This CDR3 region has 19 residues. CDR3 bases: TGCGCCAGCAGCCACCCACCGGGACTAGCGGGACGCTTTTACAATGAGCAGTTCTTC. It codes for CASSHPPGLAGRFYNEQFF.

This CDR3 reads CAWTHGQTPNRNQPQHF. Written as DNA, the CDR3 is TGTGCCTGGACCCACGGACAGACCCCTAACCGCAATCAGCCCCAGCATTTT. This chain uses TRBV30 with TRBJ1-5; TRBD1 is a possible D gene (6 bases). V shed 4 bases and J shed 2 bases, with 21 bases lying between them. The CDR3 sequence is 17 residues long. Germline CDR1 is GTSNPN and CDR2 is SVGIG (reference sequence).